This TCR beta chain was captured by sequencing in a study of CD8 T cells in ankylosing spondylitis. Making the TCR beta libraries involved quantitative 5'-RACE with molecular barcodes. TCRdb called the 5' RACE reads again in MiXCR, with one record for every CDR3 protein. The sample consists of some 140,000 distinct CDR3 sequences, approximately 7.3% of them appearing once. Overall study results and limits: Several highly homologous variants made up a TCR beta motif, and this motif appeared characteristic of ankylosing spondylitis blood. The clones that were linked to disease were reported to be significantly enriched in matched synovial fluid samples from ankylosing spondylitis patients. Prior literature has documented some motif variants in synovial fluid and blood from reactive arthritis.

The sample holds a few counts of this clonotype. Its antigen remains unknown. CDR3 length: 12 amino acids. Germline V CDR1 and CDR2: SGHAT, FQNNGV. Trimming pared 5 bases from V and 13 bases from J, leaving 17 bases between. This chain joins TRBV11-2 and TRBJ1-1; maybe TRBD1 (5 bases). The source material was blood, either unsorted or a sorted T cell fraction (not recorded which). This TCR came from a female donor with ankylosing spondylitis or in good health (not recorded which). The chain's CDR3 is CASSLTAKRGFF. In nucleotides, the CDR3 is TGTGCCAGCAGCCTGACAGCTAAGAGAGGTTTCTTT.